This T cell receptor beta chain was documented in a study of blood T cell repertoires in COVID-19. About the research overall: Sites in the United States, Italy and Spain provided acute and convalescent COVID-19 samples. Sample material is recorded as cDNA or gDNA derived from T cells, B-cell-depleted T cells, or PBMCs.

Original methodology: Counts of nucleated cells, estimated from reference gene primer amplification, were obtained. Using immunoSEQ multiplex PCR, the repertoire was profiled, and TCRdb retains in-frame clones only, with some absent. V and J calls plus clone size are reproduced from that table; the DNA served to infer D and trimming. The sample records 150,000 to 200,000 clones, approximately 85% being singletons. Trimming cost V 4 bases and J 7 bases, with 10 bases left between them. Germline V lookup: CDR1 SNHLY, CDR2 FYNNEI. The CDR3 length is 12 residues. The gene calls are TRBV2 and TRBJ2-5; tentative D call: TRBD1 (5 bases). Sequencing input: peripheral blood. The TCR was taken from a woman between 50 and 59 years old with COVID-19, enrolled during active disease. The CDR3 loop reads CASSGGAPTQYF. CDR3 in DNA: TGTGCCAGCAGTGGGGGCGCCCCGACCCAGTACTTC. The full variable domain, rest sourced from reference TRBV2 and TRBJ2-5, is EPEVTQTPSHQVTQMGQEVILRCVPISNHLYFYWYRQILGQKVEFLVSFYNNEISEKSEIFDDQFSVERPDGSNFTLKIRSTKLEDSAMYFCASSGGAPTQYFGPGTRLLVL.